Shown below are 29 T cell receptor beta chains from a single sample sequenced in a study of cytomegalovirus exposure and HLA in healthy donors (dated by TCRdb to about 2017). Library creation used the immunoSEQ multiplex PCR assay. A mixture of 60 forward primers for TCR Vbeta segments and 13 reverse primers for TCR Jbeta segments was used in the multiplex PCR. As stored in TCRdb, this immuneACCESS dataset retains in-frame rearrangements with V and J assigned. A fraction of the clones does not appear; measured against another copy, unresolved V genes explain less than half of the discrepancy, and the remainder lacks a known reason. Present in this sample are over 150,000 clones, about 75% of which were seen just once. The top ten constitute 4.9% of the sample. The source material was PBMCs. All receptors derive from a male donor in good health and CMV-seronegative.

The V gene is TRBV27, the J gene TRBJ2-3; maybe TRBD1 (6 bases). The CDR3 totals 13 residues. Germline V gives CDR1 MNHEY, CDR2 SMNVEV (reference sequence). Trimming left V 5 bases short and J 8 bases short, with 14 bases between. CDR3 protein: CASSPRQAGTQYF. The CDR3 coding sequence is TGTGCCAGCAGTCCGCGACAGGCCGGTACGCAGTATTTT.

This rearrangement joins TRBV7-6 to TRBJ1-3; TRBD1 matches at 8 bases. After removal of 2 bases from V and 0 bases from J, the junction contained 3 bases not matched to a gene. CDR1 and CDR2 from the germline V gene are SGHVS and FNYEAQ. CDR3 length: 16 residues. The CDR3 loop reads CASSLRQGISGNTIYF. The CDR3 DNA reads TGTGCCAGCAGCTTACGACAGGGGATCTCTGGAAACACCATATATTTT.

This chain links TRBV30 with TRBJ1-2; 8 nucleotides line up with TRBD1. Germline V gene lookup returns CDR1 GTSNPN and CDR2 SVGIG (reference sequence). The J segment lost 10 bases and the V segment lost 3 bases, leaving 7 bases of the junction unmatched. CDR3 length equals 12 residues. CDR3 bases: TGTGCCTGGAGGGGGGGACAGGCTTTCTACACCTTC. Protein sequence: CAWRGGQAFYTF.

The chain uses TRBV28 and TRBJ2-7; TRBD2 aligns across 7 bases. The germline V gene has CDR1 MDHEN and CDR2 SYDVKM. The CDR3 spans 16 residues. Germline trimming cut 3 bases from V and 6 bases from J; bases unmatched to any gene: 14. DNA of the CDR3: TGTGCCAGCAGTTTTTTAACGTCGGAGAAGCGGGGCGAGCAGTACTTC. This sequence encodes CASSFLTSEKRGEQYF.

CDR3 sequence: CASSLGGPTDTQYF. For the CDR3, the DNA is TGTGCCAGCAGCTTAGGAGGTCCCACAGATACGCAGTATTTT. The chain is built from TRBV7-7 and TRBJ2-3; D is ambiguous. V gave up 1 base and J gave up 2 bases, with 7 bases separating them. Germline lookup yields CDR1 SSHAT and CDR2 FNYEAQ (reference sequence). The length of the CDR3 is 14 residues.

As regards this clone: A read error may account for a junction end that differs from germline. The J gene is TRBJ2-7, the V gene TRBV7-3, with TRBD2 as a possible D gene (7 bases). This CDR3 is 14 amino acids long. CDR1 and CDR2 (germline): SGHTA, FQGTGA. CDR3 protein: CASSQRDTSYEQYF. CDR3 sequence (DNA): TGTGCTAGCAGCCAGCGGGACACTTCCTACGAGCAGTACTTC.

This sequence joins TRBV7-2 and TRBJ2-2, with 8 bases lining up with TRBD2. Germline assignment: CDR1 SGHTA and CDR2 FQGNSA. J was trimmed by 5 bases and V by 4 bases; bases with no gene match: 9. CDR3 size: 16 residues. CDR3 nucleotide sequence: TGTGCCAGCAGCTCCAGAGCGGGAGCGGGTACCGGGGAGCTGTTTTTT. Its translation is CASSSRAGAGTGELFF.

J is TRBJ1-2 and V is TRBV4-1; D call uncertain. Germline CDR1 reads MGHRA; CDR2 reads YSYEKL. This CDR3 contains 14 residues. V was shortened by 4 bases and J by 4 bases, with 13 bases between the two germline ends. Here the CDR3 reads CASSPRTGAYGYTF. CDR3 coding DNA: TGCGCCAGCAGCCCCCGGACGGGAGCCTATGGCTACACCTTC.

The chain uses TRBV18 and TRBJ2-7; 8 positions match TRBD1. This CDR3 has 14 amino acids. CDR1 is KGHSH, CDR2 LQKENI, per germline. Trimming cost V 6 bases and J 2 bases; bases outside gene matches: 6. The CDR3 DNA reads TGTGCCAGCTCCCATTTGGACAGGGCCTACGAGCAGTACTTC. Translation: CASSHLDRAYEQYF.

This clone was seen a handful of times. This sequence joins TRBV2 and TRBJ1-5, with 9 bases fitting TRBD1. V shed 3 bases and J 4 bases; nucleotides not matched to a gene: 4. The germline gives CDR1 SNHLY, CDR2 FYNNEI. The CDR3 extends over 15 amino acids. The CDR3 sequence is CASSEYGTGNQPQHF. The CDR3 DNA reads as TGTGCCAGCAGTGAGTATGGGACAGGGAATCAGCCCCAGCATTTT. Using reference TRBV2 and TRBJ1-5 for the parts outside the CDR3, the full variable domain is EPEVTQTPSHQVTQMGQEVILRCVPISNHLYFYWYRQILGQKVEFLVSFYNNEISEKSEIFDDQFSVERPDGSNFTLKIRSTKLEDSAMYFCASSEYGTGNQPQHFGDGTRLSIL.

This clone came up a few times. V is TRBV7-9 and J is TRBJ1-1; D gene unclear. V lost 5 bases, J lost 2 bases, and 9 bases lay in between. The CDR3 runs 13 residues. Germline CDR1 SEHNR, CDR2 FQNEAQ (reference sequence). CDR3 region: CASSKEANTEAFF. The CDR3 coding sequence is TGTGCCAGCAGCAAAGAGGCCAACACTGAAGCTTTCTTT.

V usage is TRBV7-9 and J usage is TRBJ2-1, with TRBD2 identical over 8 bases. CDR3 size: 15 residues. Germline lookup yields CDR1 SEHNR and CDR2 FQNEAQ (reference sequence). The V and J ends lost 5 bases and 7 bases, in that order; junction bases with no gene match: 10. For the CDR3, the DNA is TGTGCCAGCAGCCCCCGGGGGGGCGCTGGGAATGAGCAGTTCTTC. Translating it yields CASSPRGGAGNEQFF. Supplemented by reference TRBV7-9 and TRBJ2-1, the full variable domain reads DTGVSQNPRHKITKRGQNVTFRCDPISEHNRLYWYRQTLGQGPEFLTYFQNEAQLEKSRLLSDRFSAERPKGSFSTLEIQRTEQGDSAMYLCASSPRGGAGNEQFFGPGTRLTVL.

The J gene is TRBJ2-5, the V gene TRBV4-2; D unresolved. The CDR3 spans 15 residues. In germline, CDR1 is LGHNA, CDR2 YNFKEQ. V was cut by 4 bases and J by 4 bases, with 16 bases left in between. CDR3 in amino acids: CASSRYLGSGETQYF. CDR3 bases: TGTGCCAGCAGCCGCTACCTCGGGTCCGGAGAGACCCAGTACTTC.

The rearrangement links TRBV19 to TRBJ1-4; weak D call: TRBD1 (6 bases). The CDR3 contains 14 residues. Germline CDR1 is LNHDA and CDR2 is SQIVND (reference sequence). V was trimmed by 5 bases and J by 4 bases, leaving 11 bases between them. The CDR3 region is CASSPWDINEKLFF. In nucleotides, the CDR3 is TGTGCCAGTAGTCCCTGGGACATTAATGAAAAACTGTTTTTT.

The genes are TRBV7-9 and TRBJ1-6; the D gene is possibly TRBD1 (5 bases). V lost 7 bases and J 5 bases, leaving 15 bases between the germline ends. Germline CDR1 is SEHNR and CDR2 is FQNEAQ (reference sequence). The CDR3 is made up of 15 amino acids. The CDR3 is CASNEGLTNNSPLHF. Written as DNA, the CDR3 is TGTGCCAGCAACGAGGGACTGACGAATAATTCACCCCTCCACTTT.

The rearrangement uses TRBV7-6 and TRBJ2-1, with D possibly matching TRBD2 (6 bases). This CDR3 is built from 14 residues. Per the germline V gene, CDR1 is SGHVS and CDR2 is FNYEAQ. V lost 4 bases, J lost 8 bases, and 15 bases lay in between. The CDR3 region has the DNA TGTGCCAGCAGCTCGTCTGGAGGGTTCGATGAGCAGTTCTTC. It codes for CASSSSGGFDEQFF.

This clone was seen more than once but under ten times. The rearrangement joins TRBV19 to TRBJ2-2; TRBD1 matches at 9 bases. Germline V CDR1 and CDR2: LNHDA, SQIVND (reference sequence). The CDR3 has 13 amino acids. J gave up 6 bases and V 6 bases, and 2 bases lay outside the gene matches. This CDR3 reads CASRDRGAGELFF. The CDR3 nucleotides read TGTGCCAGTAGAGACAGGGGGGCCGGGGAGCTGTTTTTT.

The CDR3, as DNA: TGTGCCACCGGGACTAGCGGGGTGGGGACCCAGTACTTC. Encoded protein: CATGTSGVGTQYF. V usage is TRBV15 and J usage is TRBJ2-5; 13 nucleotides line up with TRBD2. Germline V gene lookup returns CDR1 LNHNV and CDR2 YYDKDF (reference sequence). This CDR3 region has 13 residues. Trimming at V came to 8 bases and at J to 7 bases, leaving 4 bases not matched to a gene.

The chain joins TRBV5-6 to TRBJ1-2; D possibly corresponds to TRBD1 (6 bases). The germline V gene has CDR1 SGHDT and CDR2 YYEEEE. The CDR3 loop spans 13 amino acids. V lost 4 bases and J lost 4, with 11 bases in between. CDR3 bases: TGTGCCAGCAGCGGCAGGGGTAGCTATGGCTACACCTTC. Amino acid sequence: CASSGRGSYGYTF.

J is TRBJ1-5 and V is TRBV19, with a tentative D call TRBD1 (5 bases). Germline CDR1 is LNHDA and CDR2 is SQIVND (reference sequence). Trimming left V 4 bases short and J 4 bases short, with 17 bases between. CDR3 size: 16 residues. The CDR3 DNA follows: TGTGCCAGTAGTACGATGACGGGGGTTTATAATCAGCCCCAGCATTTT. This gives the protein CASSTMTGVYNQPQHF.

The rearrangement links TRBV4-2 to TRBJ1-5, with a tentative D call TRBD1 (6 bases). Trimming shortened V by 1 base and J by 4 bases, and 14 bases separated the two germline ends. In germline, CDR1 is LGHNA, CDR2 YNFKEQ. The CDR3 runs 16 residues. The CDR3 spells CASSQVAQGGNQPQHF. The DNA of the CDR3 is TGTGCCAGCAGCCAAGTGGCTCAAGGGGGAAATCAGCCCCAGCATTTT.

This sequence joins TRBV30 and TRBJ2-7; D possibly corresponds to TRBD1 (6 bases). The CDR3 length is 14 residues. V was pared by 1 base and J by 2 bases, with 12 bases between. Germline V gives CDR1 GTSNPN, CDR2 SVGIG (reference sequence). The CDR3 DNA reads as TGTGCCTGGAGTGGGGCAGGGGCTACCTACGAGCAGTACTTC. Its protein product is CAWSGAGATYEQYF. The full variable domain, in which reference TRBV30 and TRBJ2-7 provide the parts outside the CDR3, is SQTIHQWPATLVQPVGSPLSLECTVEGTSNPNLYWYRQAAGRGLQLLFYSVGIGQISSEVPQNLSASRPQDRQFILSSKKLLLSDSGFYLCAWSGAGATYEQYFGPGTRLTVT.

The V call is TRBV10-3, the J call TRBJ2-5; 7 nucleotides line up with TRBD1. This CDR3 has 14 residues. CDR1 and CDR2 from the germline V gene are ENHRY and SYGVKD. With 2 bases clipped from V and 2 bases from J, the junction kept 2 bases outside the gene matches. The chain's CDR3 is CAISEGTAQETQYF. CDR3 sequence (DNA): TGTGCCATCAGTGAGGGGACAGCTCAAGAGACCCAGTACTTC.

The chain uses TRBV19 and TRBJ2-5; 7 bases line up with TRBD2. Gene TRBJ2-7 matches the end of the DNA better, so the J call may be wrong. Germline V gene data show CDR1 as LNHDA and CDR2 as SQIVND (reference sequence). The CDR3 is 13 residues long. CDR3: CASSGLVFYEQYF. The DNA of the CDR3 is TGTGCCAGTAGCGGACTAGTGTTCTACGAGCAGTACTTC.

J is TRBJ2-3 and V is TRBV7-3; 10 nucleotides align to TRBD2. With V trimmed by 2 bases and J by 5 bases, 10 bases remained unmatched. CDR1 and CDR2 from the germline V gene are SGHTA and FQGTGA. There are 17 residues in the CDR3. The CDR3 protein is CASSLGGLAGVKDTQYF. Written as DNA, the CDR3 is TGTGCCAGCAGCTTAGGGGGTCTAGCGGGAGTGAAAGATACGCAGTATTTT.

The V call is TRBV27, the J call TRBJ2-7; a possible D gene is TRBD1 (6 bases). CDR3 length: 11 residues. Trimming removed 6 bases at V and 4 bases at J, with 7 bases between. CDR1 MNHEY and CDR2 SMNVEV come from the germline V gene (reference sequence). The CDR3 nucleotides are TGTGCCAGCAGCCAGGGGTACGAGCAGTACTTC. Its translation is CASSQGYEQYF.

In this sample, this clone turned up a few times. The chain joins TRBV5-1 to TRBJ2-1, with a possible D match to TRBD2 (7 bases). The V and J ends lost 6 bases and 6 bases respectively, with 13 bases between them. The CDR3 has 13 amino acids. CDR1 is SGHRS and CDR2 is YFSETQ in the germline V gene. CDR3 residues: CASKGGGSNEQFF. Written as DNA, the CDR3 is TGCGCCAGCAAAGGGGGGGGTAGCAATGAGCAGTTCTTC.

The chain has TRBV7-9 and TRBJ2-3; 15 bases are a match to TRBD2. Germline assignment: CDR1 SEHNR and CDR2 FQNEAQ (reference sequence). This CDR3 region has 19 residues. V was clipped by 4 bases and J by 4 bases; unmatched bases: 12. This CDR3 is CASSSSGTSGGPGADTQYF. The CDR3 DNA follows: TGTGCCAGCAGCTCCTCCGGGACTAGCGGGGGGCCGGGGGCAGATACGCAGTATTTT.

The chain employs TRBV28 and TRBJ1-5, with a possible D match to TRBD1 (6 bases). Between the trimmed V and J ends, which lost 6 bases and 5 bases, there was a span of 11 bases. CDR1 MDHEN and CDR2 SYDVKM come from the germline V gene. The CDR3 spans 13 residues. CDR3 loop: CASSSEGDQPQHF. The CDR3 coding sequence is TGTGCCAGCAGCTCCGAGGGGGATCAGCCCCAGCATTTT.